This TCR beta chain was sequenced for a study of identical twins. There are a few counts of this clonotype. Its cognate antigen is unknown. Germline V gives CDR1 SGHVS, CDR2 FNYEAQ. V was shortened by 1 base and J by 4 bases, with 5 bases between the two germline ends. The CDR3 length is 13 residues. Each CDR3 protein is one row after TCRdb ran MiXCR on the 5' RACE reads. The table has about 570,000 distinct CDR3 sequences, 9% to 10% seen once. Regarding the study as a whole: Cross-sectional statistical analysis was relied on for the conclusions, without the same donors being followed. The study found that models underestimated out-of-frame TCR alpha sharing in monozygotic twins. Insertions were fewer in abundant cord blood beta clonotypes, whereas memory repertoires showed none of this pattern.

The same specimen was also included in a second study, on yellow fever vaccine responses in identical twins.

This chain uses TRBV7-6 with TRBJ1-3; D gene uncertain. This clonotype was obtained from a woman between 18 and 30 years old in good health. Sequenced material: PBMCs. Here the CDR3 reads CASSLDPGNTIYF. The DNA for the CDR3 is TGTGCCAGCAGCTTAGACCCCGGAAACACCATATATTTT.